This T cell receptor (beta chain) came from a study of regulatory T cells in long-lasting Graves disease. Regarding the study as a whole: TRBV28, TRBJ1-2 and TRBJ2-5 were segments that persistent disease favored. Newly diagnosed Graves' patients had higher TCR diversity than persistent ones.

The V gene lost 3 bases and the J gene lost 8 bases, with 13 bases spanning the gap. Germline V gene data show CDR1 as SQVTM and CDR2 as ANQGSEA. The CDR3 spans 12 residues. Arm-PCR of CDR3 regions and iRepertoire HTBI primers were used to build TCR beta libraries. MiXCR, run by TCRdb on the multiplex PCR reads, gives a single entry per CDR3 protein. In the table there are 400,000 to 500,000 distinct CDR3 sequences, approximately 23% of which are singletons. Time point indicated: persistent/refractory GD, antithyroid drugs over 5 years with positive TRAb. The TCR library was made from RNA that had been extracted from PBMCs in TRIzol. Points on this clonotype: Antigen specificity is unknown.

V is TRBV29-1 and J is TRBJ1-2; D not certain. Source: peripheral blood mononuclear cells (PBMCs), taken when the disease was refractory, from a patient treated with antithyroid drugs. The TCR originated in a female donor with Graves disease. CDR3 loop: CSVDFGSYGYTF. CDR3 coding DNA: TGCAGCGTTGATTTCGGCAGCTACGGCTACACCTTC.